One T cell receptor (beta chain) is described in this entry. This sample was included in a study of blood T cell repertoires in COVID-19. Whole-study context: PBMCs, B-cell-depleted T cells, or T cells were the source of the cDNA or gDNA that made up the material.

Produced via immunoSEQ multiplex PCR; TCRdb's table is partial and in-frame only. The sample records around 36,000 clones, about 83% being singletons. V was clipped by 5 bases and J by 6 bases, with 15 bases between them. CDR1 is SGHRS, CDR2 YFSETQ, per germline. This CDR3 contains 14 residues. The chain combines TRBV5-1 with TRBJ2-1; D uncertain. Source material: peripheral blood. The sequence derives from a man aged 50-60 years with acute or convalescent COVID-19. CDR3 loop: CASSKQLFSNEQFF. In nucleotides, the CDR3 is TGCGCCAGCAGTAAGCAACTCTTCTCCAATGAGCAGTTCTTC.